This T cell receptor (beta chain) comes out of a study of shared clonotypes between healthy human individuals. Study results and limitations: Sharing across a handful of donors was seen in roughly 5% of naive CD4 clonotypes. Non-shared clonotypes had lower generation probabilities than clonotypes shared by all four sorted-subset donors.

Notes on this clone: Its antigen is not identified.

The CDR3 extends over 15 amino acids. Deletions cut 7 bases from V and 4 bases from J, with 14 bases between. The V gene's germline CDR1 is MNHNS and CDR2 SASEGT. The table came from immunoSEQ multiplex PCR; TCRdb's copy has only in-frame clones and leaves some out. Of some 1.4 million clones in the sample, roughly 96% were seen once. The material sequenced was naive CD4+ T cells sorted from blood. Subset defined: CD45RA+ positively selected. The receptor's source is a man aged 25 to 45 in good health. V is TRBV6-1 and J is TRBJ2-6; either TRBD1 or TRBD2 may fit D (5 bases each). CDR3: CASTGTPGGANVLTF. The DNA for the CDR3 is TGTGCCAGCACCGGGACCCCGGGAGGGGCCAACGTCCTGACTTTC.